Sequencing of this T cell receptor beta chain was carried out in a study of shared T cell receptors in the human thymus. V lost 5 bases to trimming and J lost 3 bases, with 19 bases between them. Germline-derived CDR1 and CDR2 are MNHEY and SMNVEV (reference sequence). The CDR3 contains 16 residues. TCRdb's copy holds only in-frame clones and misses some; the assay was immunoSEQ multiplex PCR. The repertoire holds hundreds of thousands of clones, with approximately 89% as singletons. This sample also belongs to another study, concerning human thymus T cells. From that paper: As related research reported, thymic repertoires overlapped highly among unrelated individuals.

The rearrangement links TRBV27 to TRBJ2-5, with D tentatively TRBD1 (5 bases). The clonotype was recovered from a boy under two years old with a congenital heart defect. Sequenced material: thymocytes. In nucleotides, the CDR3 is TGTGCCAGCAGTCCCAGCCCCTCCGGACAAAAAGAGACCCAGTACTTC. It encodes CASSPSPSGQKETQYF.